These 5 T cell receptor beta chains originate from one sample sequenced in a study of shared clonotypes between healthy human individuals. TCRdb's table, derived via immunoSEQ multiplex PCR, lists solely in-frame clones and lacks some. The table includes 2 million to 2.5 million clones, around 90% detected once. Sequencing was carried out using naive CD4+ T cells from PBMCs. The subset here: CD45RA+ positively selected. These receptors were taken from a man aged 18 to 30 in good health. Some clones in this sample may be carry-over from other donors' samples.

V and J are TRBV6-5 and TRBJ2-2; D is perhaps TRBD2 (6 bases). Trimming removed 4 bases from V and 5 bases from J, with 14 bases in between. The CDR3 is 15 amino acids. Germline CDR1 is MNHEY and CDR2 is SVGAGI. The CDR3 DNA follows: TGTGCCAGCAGTTTTACTAGCACCTCGACCGGGGAGCTGTTTTTT. This translates into CASSFTSTSTGELFF.

The chain recombines TRBV7-2 with TRBJ1-1; D not resolved. Trimming pared 3 bases from V and 1 base from J, leaving 15 bases between. The CDR3 contains 16 residues. Germline lookup yields CDR1 SGHTA and CDR2 FQGNSA. The CDR3 protein is CASSLDALAGNTEAFF. CDR3 in DNA: TGTGCCAGCAGCTTGGATGCATTGGCAGGGAACACTGAAGCTTTCTTT.

This sequence joins TRBV7-3 and TRBJ1-3; D gene uncertain. Germline V CDR1 and CDR2: SGHTA, FQGTGA. V lost 1 base to trimming and J lost 7 bases, with 5 bases between them. This CDR3 has 12 residues. CDR3 loop: CASSLNGNTIYF. CDR3 coding DNA: TGTGCCAGCAGCTTAAACGGCAACACCATATATTTT.

In its sample, this clone was seen a few times. The V gene is TRBV7-9, the J gene TRBJ1-5, with TRBD1 matching over 7 bases. Unmatched junction bases numbered 9, after V lost 5 bases and J lost 2 bases. The CDR3 sequence is 16 residues long. Germline CDR1 is SEHNR and CDR2 is FQNEAQ (reference sequence). The CDR3 reads CASSIQGVRGNQPQHF. The CDR3 coding sequence is TGTGCCAGCAGCATCCAGGGGGTTAGGGGCAATCAGCCCCAGCATTTT.

This clone was counted a few times. The rearrangement links TRBV9 to TRBJ2-1; TRBD2 matches 8 bases. There are 15 residues in the CDR3. Germline V gene data show CDR1 as SGDLS and CDR2 as YYNGEE. J gave up 6 bases and V 0 bases, and 5 bases lay outside the gene matches. The CDR3 is CASSVGGTSVNEQFF. CDR3 DNA sequence: TGTGCCAGCAGCGTAGGGGGGACTAGTGTCAATGAGCAGTTCTTC. The variable domain in full, completed from reference TRBV9 and TRBJ2-1, reads DSGVTQTPKHLITATGQRVTLRCSPRSGDLSVYWYQQSLDQGLQFLIQYYNGEERAKGNILERFSAQQFPDLHSELNLSSLELGDSALYFCASSVGGTSVNEQFFGPGTRLTVL.